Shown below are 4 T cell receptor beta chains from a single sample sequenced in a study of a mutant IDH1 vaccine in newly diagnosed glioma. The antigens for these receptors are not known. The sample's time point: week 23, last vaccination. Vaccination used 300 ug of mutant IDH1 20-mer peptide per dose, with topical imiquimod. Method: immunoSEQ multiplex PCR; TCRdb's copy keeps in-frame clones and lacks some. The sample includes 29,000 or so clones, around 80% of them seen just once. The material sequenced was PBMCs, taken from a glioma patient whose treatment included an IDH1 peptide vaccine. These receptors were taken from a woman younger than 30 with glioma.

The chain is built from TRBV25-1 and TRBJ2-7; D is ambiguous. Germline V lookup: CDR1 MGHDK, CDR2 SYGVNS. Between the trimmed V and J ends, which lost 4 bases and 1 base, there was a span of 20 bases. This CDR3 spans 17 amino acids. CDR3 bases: TGTGCCAGCAGTGGCCCGCTTCTCCGCGACCTTTCCTACGAGCAGTACTTC. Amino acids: CASSGPLLRDLSYEQYF.

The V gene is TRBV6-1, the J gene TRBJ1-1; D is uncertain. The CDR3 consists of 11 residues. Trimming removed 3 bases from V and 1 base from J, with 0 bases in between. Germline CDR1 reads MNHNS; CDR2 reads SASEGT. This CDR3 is CASSENTEAFF. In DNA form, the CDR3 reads TGTGCCAGCAGTGAGAACACTGAAGCTTTCTTT.

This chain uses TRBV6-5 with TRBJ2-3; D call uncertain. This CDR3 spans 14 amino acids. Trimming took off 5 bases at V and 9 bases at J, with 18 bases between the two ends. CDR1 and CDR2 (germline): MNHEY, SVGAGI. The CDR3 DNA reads TGTGCCAGCAGTCCCAGGTCAGACTCACGAACGCAGTATTTT. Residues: CASSPRSDSRTQYF.

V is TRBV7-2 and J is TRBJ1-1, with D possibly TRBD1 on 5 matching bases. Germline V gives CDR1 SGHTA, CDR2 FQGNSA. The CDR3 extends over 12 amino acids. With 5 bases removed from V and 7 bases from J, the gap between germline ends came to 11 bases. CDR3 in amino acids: CASSRGVHEAFF. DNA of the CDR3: TGTGCCAGCAGCCGGGGGGTACATGAAGCTTTCTTT.